The T cell receptor (beta chain) described here comes from a study of blood T cell repertoires in COVID-19. Original analysis: Reference gene primer amplification gave nucleated cell count estimates. The method was immunoSEQ multiplex PCR; TCRdb's version includes in-frame clones alone and lacks a portion of them. V and J calls and clone size are as listed in that table; D and trimming were resolved from the DNA. Of 250,000 to 300,000 clones in the sample, roughly 80% are singletons; the top ten hold 5%. Participants came from about 24 US areas, aged about 18 to 89 years. Participant reports of clinical history set cohort assignment. V lost 5 bases, J lost 6 bases, and 7 bases stayed unmatched. Germline V lookup: CDR1 LNHDA, CDR2 SQIVND (reference sequence). The CDR3 is 14 residues long.

The chain links TRBV19 to TRBJ2-1, with TRBD2 identical over 7 bases. Sequenced: PBMCs or T cells enriched from blood (not recorded which). The receptor's source is a man between 35 and 55 years old who had been exposed to COVID-19. The CDR3 loop reads CASSRGEVFNEQFF. In DNA form, the CDR3 reads TGTGCCAGTAGTCGGGGGGAGGTCTTCAATGAGCAGTTCTTC.